These 3 T cell receptor beta chains came from one sample sequenced in a study of blood T cells in healthy people across ages. A second roughly 6 to 11 cycle PCR used barcoded and J-beta primers. TCRdb used MiXCR to reprocess the 5' RACE reads, holding one entry per CDR3 protein. The sample lists about 760,000 distinct CDR3 sequences, approximately 60% occurring once. Sequencing was carried out using blood. The receptors shown here come from a man in his forties in good health.

The chain has TRBV4-3 and TRBJ1-2; 7 bases match TRBD1. V was clipped by 0 bases and J by 4 bases; unmatched bases: 11. This CDR3 contains 17 residues. Germline CDR1 LGHNA, CDR2 YSLEER. The DNA for the CDR3 is TGCGCCAGCAGCCAAGAAAAGGGACAGCTCCTTGGCTATGGCTACACCTTC. Its protein product is CASSQEKGQLLGYGYTF.

The chain uses TRBV13 and TRBJ2-4, with D possibly TRBD2 on 5 matching bases. Near its end, the DNA agrees better with TRBJ2-7, so the J call may be wrong. CDR1 and CDR2 from the germline V gene are PRHDT and FYEKMQ (reference sequence). This CDR3 is 14 amino acids long. DNA for the CDR3: TGTGCCAGCAGCTTGTCCAGCGGACTCTACGAGCAGTACTTC. As protein: CASSLSSGLYEQYF.

V and J are TRBV4-3 and TRBJ2-3, with 11 bases aligning to TRBD2. In germline, CDR1 is LGHNA, CDR2 YSLEER. The CDR3 totals 16 residues. The ends lost 4 bases at V and 1 base at J; junction bases unmatched: 4. The DNA for the CDR3 is TGCGCCAGCAGCCGCCAACTAGCGGGAGGCACAGATACGCAGTATTTT. As protein: CASSRQLAGGTDTQYF.